Detailed here is one TCR beta chain. Germline V gene sequence: CDR1 SGHRS, CDR2 YFSETQ. With 7 bases clipped from V and 4 bases from J, the junction kept 8 bases outside the gene matches. The CDR3 length is 14 residues. In the study's own analysis: Amplification of reference gene primers provided the estimated nucleated cell counts. Produced via immunoSEQ multiplex PCR; TCRdb's table is partial and in-frame only. The DNA gave D and trimming, while V, J and clone size come from that table. This table has approximately 310,000 clones, around 86% appearing once. The age range of participants was about 18 to 100 years, with residence in about two dozen US areas. Categorization into cohorts depended on clinical history that participants reported. This entry belongs to a study of blood T cell repertoires in COVID-19. The wider study: COVID-19 samples, acute and convalescent, were from the United States, Italy and Spain.

V gene TRBV5-1 combines with J gene TRBJ1-3; 7 nucleotides match TRBD1. This clonotype originated in a man aged 55 to 69 who had recovered from COVID-19. Source material: PBMCs or T cells enriched from blood (not recorded which). The CDR3 bases are TGCGCCAGCTCTACGGGGACAGAAGGAAACACCATATATTTT. Translating it yields CASSTGTEGNTIYF.